These 19 T cell receptor beta chains share one sample of origin, sequenced in a study of cytomegalovirus exposure and HLA in healthy donors. The PCR made use of 60 Vbeta and 13 Jbeta primers. The protocol was immunoSEQ multiplex PCR, while the TCRdb copy is restricted to in-frame clones and leaves out a portion. The table records roughly 120,000 clones, roughly two thirds of them present only once. Sequencing input: PBMCs. Receptors were obtained from a man aged 25-40 years in good health and CMV-seropositive.

J is TRBJ2-2 and V is TRBV7-3, with D possibly matching TRBD2 (7 bases). Trimming pared 1 base from V and 2 bases from J, leaving 14 bases between. From germline, CDR1 is SGHTA and CDR2 FQGTGA. This CDR3 spans 17 amino acids. The CDR3 is CASSLRAGDYNTGELFF. DNA of the CDR3: TGTGCCAGCAGCTTAAGAGCAGGGGACTATAACACCGGGGAGCTGTTTTTT.

In this sample, this clone turned up a few times. This chain connects TRBV27 to TRBJ2-5, with D possibly being TRBD2 (7 bases). This CDR3 comprises 15 residues. Per germline, CDR1 MNHEY and CDR2 SMNVEV (reference sequence). V lost 6 bases and J lost 1, with 15 bases in between. The CDR3 here is CASSPDRGGQETQYF. DNA for the CDR3: TGTGCCAGCAGCCCGGATAGGGGGGGCCAAGAGACCCAGTACTTC.

The sample holds a few counts of this clone. The chain is built from TRBV7-8 and TRBJ1-2; maybe TRBD1 (6 bases). Trimming removed 5 bases at V and 6 bases at J, with 13 bases between. This CDR3 contains 13 residues. Germline CDR1 SGHVS, CDR2 FQNEAQ. The CDR3 loop is CASSQRDNHGYTF. In DNA form, the CDR3 reads TGTGCCAGCAGCCAACGGGACAATCATGGCTACACCTTC.

The V and J genes are TRBV19 and TRBJ1-5; 9 positions match TRBD1. J gave up 0 bases and V 6 bases, and 3 bases lay outside the gene matches. The CDR3 spans 15 residues. Looked up from germline, CDR1 is LNHDA and CDR2 is SQIVND (reference sequence). Here the CDR3 DNA reads TGTGCCAGTAGGGGGACAGGGTATAGCAATCAGCCCCAGCATTTT. Amino acid sequence: CASRGTGYSNQPQHF.

The rearrangement links TRBV11-3 to TRBJ2-1; 8 nucleotides line up with TRBD2. Germline trimming cut 3 bases from V and 8 bases from J; bases unmatched to any gene: 15. Germline lookup yields CDR1 SGHNT and CDR2 YENEEA. The CDR3 consists of 17 residues. Here the CDR3 reads CASSLTASSGSPHEQFF. Here the CDR3 DNA reads TGTGCCAGCAGCTTGACCGCCTCCAGCGGGAGTCCCCATGAGCAGTTCTTC.

J is TRBJ1-2 and V is TRBV30; maybe TRBD1 (6 bases). Germline V gene sequence: CDR1 GTSNPN, CDR2 SVGIG (reference sequence). V lost 0 bases to trimming and J lost 3 bases, with 11 bases between them. The CDR3 sequence is 14 residues long. CDR3 sequence reads: CAWSVPDRYYGYTF. The CDR3 DNA is TGTGCCTGGAGTGTACCCGACAGGTACTATGGCTACACCTTC.

The chain is built from TRBV7-8 and TRBJ2-2; D is uncertain. CDR3 length: 16 residues. Trimming removed 1 base from V and 1 base from J, with 10 bases in between. In germline, CDR1 is SGHVS, CDR2 FQNEAQ. The CDR3 is CASSLVWLWNTGELFF. The CDR3 DNA is TGTGCCAGCAGCTTAGTATGGCTCTGGAACACCGGGGAGCTGTTTTTT. Drawing the rest from reference TRBV7-8 and TRBJ2-2, the complete variable domain is GAGVSQSPRYKVAKRGQDVALRCDPISGHVSLFWYQQALGQGPEFLTYFQNEAQLDKSGLPSDRFFAERPEGSVSTLKIQRTQQEDSAVYLCASSLVWLWNTGELFFGEGSRLTVL.

Only a few counts were recorded for this clone. This rearrangement joins TRBV18 to TRBJ2-7, with TRBD1 identical over 9 bases. V lost 3 bases and J lost 3; bases outside the gene matches: 12. This CDR3 has 17 amino acids. Germline CDR1 is KGHSH and CDR2 is LQKENI. The CDR3 spells CASSPMTPGTGNYEQYF. The CDR3 bases are TGTGCCAGCTCACCCATGACCCCCGGGACAGGGAACTACGAGCAGTACTTC.

The chain joins TRBV6-4 to TRBJ2-7, with 9 bases aligning to TRBD2. The V gene end was trimmed by 7 bases and the J gene end by 6 bases; junction bases not matched to a gene: 10. From germline, CDR1 is MRHNA and CDR2 SNTAGT. This CDR3 spans 14 amino acids. In DNA form, the CDR3 reads TGTGCCAGCAAGCTGCCTAGCGGGATGATCGAGCAGTACTTC. Its protein is CASKLPSGMIEQYF.

The rearrangement uses TRBV11-2 and TRBJ2-3; tentatively, D is TRBD2 (6 bases). V was shortened by 0 bases and J by 6 bases, with 13 bases between the two germline ends. Germline V CDR1 and CDR2: SGHAT, FQNNGV. This CDR3 is built from 15 residues. The CDR3 DNA reads TGTGCCAGCAGCTTAGACCCCGGGGCGGGGGATACGCAGTATTTT. Amino acid sequence: CASSLDPGAGDTQYF.

The chain joins TRBV30 to TRBJ1-2; D is perhaps TRBD1 (5 bases). The germline V and J ends were trimmed by 8 bases and 4 bases, with 23 bases remaining between them. CDR1 and CDR2 from the germline V gene are GTSNPN and SVGIG (reference sequence). The CDR3 contains 15 residues. The DNA of the CDR3 is TGTGCCGCCAGCCTGGGGCGGTTTTCCCCCTATGGCTACACCTTC. It translates to CAASLGRFSPYGYTF.

This clone was counted between two and nine times. CDR3 DNA sequence: TGTGCCACCAGGACGGGGGAAAAACTGTTTTTT. It specifies CATRTGEKLFF. The chain recombines TRBV6-5 with TRBJ1-4; D unclear. CDR1 and CDR2 from the germline V gene are MNHEY and SVGAGI. The CDR3 is 11 amino acids. V lost 10 bases, J lost 8 bases, and 11 bases lay in between.

This clone was seen once. The chain joins TRBV6-4 to TRBJ2-1; 13 bases are a match to TRBD2. Trimming cost V 8 bases and J 6 bases; bases outside gene matches: 7. From germline, CDR1 is MRHNA and CDR2 SNTAGT. The CDR3 consists of 15 residues. CDR3 protein: CASGETSGGPNEQFF. Written as DNA, the CDR3 is TGTGCCAGCGGAGAGACTAGCGGGGGGCCCAATGAGCAGTTCTTC.

The V and J genes are TRBV9 and TRBJ2-7; the D gene is possibly TRBD1 (6 bases). Trimming stripped 1 base from V and 3 bases from J, with 8 bases between. Germline lookup yields CDR1 SGDLS and CDR2 YYNGEE. CDR3 size: 13 residues. This CDR3 is CASSVQQGYEQYF. The CDR3 DNA sequence: TGTGCCAGCAGCGTACAACAGGGCTACGAGCAGTACTTC.

This clone has just a few counts. The rearrangement links TRBV5-1 to TRBJ2-7, with 7 bases fitting TRBD1. Germline trimming cut 3 bases from V and 4 bases from J; bases unmatched to any gene: 7. Germline V gene lookup returns CDR1 SGHRS and CDR2 YFSETQ. The CDR3 totals 14 residues. The CDR3 region has the DNA TGCGCCAGCAGCTCGACCCCGGGACAGTACGAGCAGTACTTC. Protein: CASSSTPGQYEQYF.

The gene calls are TRBV7-3 and TRBJ1-1; D remains ambiguous. The CDR3 is 13 amino acids. Trimming shortened V by 2 bases and J by 3 bases, and 7 bases separated the two germline ends. CDR1 is SGHTA and CDR2 is FQGTGA in the germline V gene. CDR3: CASSLAAYTEAFF. DNA of the CDR3: TGTGCCAGCAGCTTAGCGGCTTACACTGAAGCTTTCTTT.

This clone has only a few counts. This chain connects TRBV9 to TRBJ1-2; D ambiguous. V was clipped by 2 bases and J by 4 bases, with 9 bases between them. Germline-derived CDR1 and CDR2 are SGDLS and YYNGEE. The CDR3 totals 13 residues. The DNA of the CDR3 is TGTGCCAGCAGCGTCTCGGGGTTCTATGGCTACACCTTC. Translated, it gives CASSVSGFYGYTF. Based on the CDR3 plus reference TRBV9 and TRBJ1-2, the full variable domain is DSGVTQTPKHLITATGQRVTLRCSPRSGDLSVYWYQQSLDQGLQFLIQYYNGEERAKGNILERFSAQQFPDLHSELNLSSLELGDSALYFCASSVSGFYGYTFGSGTRLTVV.

The rearrangement joins TRBV4-1 to TRBJ1-3; maybe TRBD1 (6 bases). V was cut by 4 bases and J by 4 bases, with 26 bases left in between. There are 19 residues in the CDR3. Germline-derived CDR1 and CDR2 are MGHRA and YSYEKL. Here the CDR3 reads CASSLRLPVSGVGGNTIYF. CDR3 coding DNA: TGCGCCAGCAGCCTAAGACTTCCAGTTTCAGGGGTGGGGGGAAACACCATATATTTT.

The chain couples TRBV5-1 to TRBJ2-5; D ambiguous. Looked up from germline, CDR1 is SGHRS and CDR2 is YFSETQ. The CDR3 contains 12 residues. Trimming shortened V by 0 bases and J by 5 bases, and 5 bases separated the two germline ends. In nucleotides, the CDR3 is TGCGCCAGCAGCTTGGACGGGGAGACCCAGTACTTC. The encoded protein is CASSLDGETQYF. The whole variable domain, filled in from reference TRBV5-1 and TRBJ2-5, reads KAGVTQTPRYLIKTRGQQVTLSCSPISGHRSVSWYQQTPGQGLQFLFEYFSETQRNKGNFPGRFSGRQFSNSRSEMNVSTLELGDSALYLCASSLDGETQYFGPGTRLLVL.